This T cell receptor beta chain came from a study of blood T cells in healthy people across ages. Across the whole study: Template switching recovered approximately one barcoded beta molecule for every two T cells.

Note on this clonotype: Its antigen is undetermined.

Germline CDR1 reads SEHNR; CDR2 reads FQNEAQ (reference sequence). The V and J ends lost 1 base and 5 bases, in that order; junction bases with no gene match: 7. The CDR3 spans 15 residues. Study-wide points: Comparison with aged donors showed that long-lived donors had more naive CD4+ cells and higher diversity. Diversity of TCR beta correlated strongly with naive T cell percentage.

Together with a sample-barcoded 5' primer, a J-beta primer mix was included in a second PCR lasting 7 to 11 cycles. TCRdb processed the 5' RACE reads anew with MiXCR; each CDR3 protein has one entry. This sample has around 1,900,000 distinct CDR3 sequences, with roughly two fifths found just once. The sample comprised blood. V gene TRBV7-9 combines with J gene TRBJ1-2; 7 positions match TRBD1. The sequence derives from a human donor in good health. The DNA of the CDR3 is TGTGCCAGCAGCTTAGTTGGACAGGAACTATATGGCTACACCTTC. Translating gives CASSLVGQELYGYTF.